The next 30 T cell receptor beta chains were all read from a single sample in a study of regulatory T cells in long-lasting Graves disease. Assembly of TCR beta libraries relied on iRepertoire HTBI primers together with Arm-PCR of CDR3 regions. TCRdb processed the multiplex PCR reads anew with MiXCR; each CDR3 protein has one entry. The sample lists 360,000 or so distinct CDR3 sequences; 15% to 20% were seen once. The time point: newly diagnosed GD, antithyroid drugs for less than 3 months. The TCR library used RNA extracted from PBMCs. These sequences were also reported in another study, on T cells in Graves' hyperthyroidism and ophthalmopathy.

The source material was peripheral blood mononuclear cells (PBMCs), sampled at new diagnosis, from a patient treated with antithyroid drugs. All receptors come from a woman in her late teens or twenties with Graves disease.

As concerns this clonotype: The junction differs from germline at one of its ends, possibly a read error. This chain uses TRBV29-1 with TRBJ2-1; D gene ambiguous. Germline assignment: CDR1 SQVTM and CDR2 ANQGSEA. There are 10 residues in the CDR3. For the CDR3, the DNA is TGCAGCGTCTCCCACAATGAGCAGTTCTTC. Translating it yields CSVSHNEQFF.

V is TRBV11-2 and J is TRBJ2-2; 9 nucleotides agree with TRBD1. V was pared by 5 bases and J by 6 bases, with 13 bases of the junction left unmatched. This CDR3 is built from 17 residues. Germline V gene sequence: CDR1 SGHAT, CDR2 FQNNGV. CDR3 in DNA: TGTGCCAGCAGCCGACAGGGGACAGGGCGAGTTGCCGGGGAGCTGTTTTTT. Protein sequence: CASSRQGTGRVAGELFF. Drawing the rest from reference TRBV11-2 and TRBJ2-2, the complete variable domain is EAGVAQSPRYKIIEKRQSVAFWCNPISGHATLYWYQQILGQGPKLLIQFQNNGVVDDSQLPKDRFSAERLKGVDSTLKIQPAKLEDSAVYLCASSRQGTGRVAGELFFGEGSRLTVL.

This clonotype was observed at least ten times. This sequence joins TRBV6-1 and TRBJ1-1; D might be TRBD1 (5 bases). This CDR3 contains 15 residues. Germline CDR1 and CDR2: MNHNS and SASEGT. V was trimmed by 7 bases and J by 4 bases, leaving 19 bases between them. The CDR3 DNA reads as TGTGCCAGCATCACGCCCTGGGGGGGGAGCACTGAAGCTTTCTTT. This codes for CASITPWGGSTEAFF.

The rearrangement links TRBV4-1 to TRBJ2-4; TRBD2 might be the D (6 bases). V gave up 0 bases and J gave up 0 bases, with 15 bases separating them. This CDR3 spans 18 amino acids. Per germline, CDR1 MGHRA and CDR2 YSYEKL. CDR3 DNA: TGCGCCAGCAGCCAAGAACGTGCGGGGCTGGGAGCCAAAAACATTCAGTACTTC. Its protein product is CASSQERAGLGAKNIQYF.

This clonotype was detected many times. The chain joins TRBV6-2 or TRBV6-3 to TRBJ2-6, with D possibly called TRBD1 or TRBD2 (5 bases each). Trimming took 2 bases from V and 0 from J, leaving 11 bases between them. From germline, CDR1 is MNHEY and CDR2 SVGEGT. The CDR3 has 17 residues. The CDR3 DNA reads TGTGCCAGCAGTTACGGGGGATCGAGCTCTGGGGCCAACGTCCTGACTTTC. Amino acids: CASSYGGSSSGANVLTF.

The V gene is TRBV6-1, the J gene TRBJ2-3, with 9 bases identical to TRBD1. The CDR3 has 15 amino acids. Trimming cost V 6 bases and J 3 bases; bases outside gene matches: 7. Per germline, CDR1 MNHNS and CDR2 SASEGT. For the CDR3, the DNA is TGTGCCAGCAGGCCGACAGGGGGTCGAACAGATACGCAGTATTTT. Its protein is CASRPTGGRTDTQYF.

This clonotype appeared many times. The chain recombines TRBV18 with TRBJ2-5, with D possibly matching TRBD2 (6 bases). Per germline, CDR1 KGHSH and CDR2 LQKENI. The CDR3 is 17 residues long. The V end was cut by 1 base, the J end by 4 bases, with 19 bases between. The CDR3 loop is CASSPRPGDSPGETQYF. The DNA for the CDR3 is TGTGCCAGCTCACCACGTCCGGGGGACTCACCTGGAGAGACCCAGTACTTC.

This clonotype was counted at least ten times. The chain uses TRBV5-6 and TRBJ2-2; D possibly corresponds to TRBD2 (6 bases). CDR1 SGHDT and CDR2 YYEEEE come from the germline V gene. The V end lost 5 bases, the J end lost 5 bases, and 22 bases lay between the germline ends. The CDR3 totals 17 residues. CDR3 sequence reads: CASRPRAGKPSTGELFF. CDR3 DNA sequence: TGTGCCAGCAGACCCCGGGCGGGGAAGCCGAGTACCGGGGAGCTGTTTTTT. Based on the CDR3 plus reference TRBV5-6 and TRBJ2-2, the full variable domain is DAGVTQSPTHLIKTRGQQVTLRCSPKSGHDTVSWYQQALGQGPQFIFQYYEEEERQRGNFPDRFSGHQFPNYSSELNVNALLLGDSALYLCASRPRAGKPSTGELFFGEGSRLTVL.

This clonotype was seen at least ten times. The rearrangement uses TRBV3-1 and TRBJ2-2; D not resolved. Germline assignment: CDR1 LGHDT and CDR2 YNNKEL (reference sequence). The CDR3 covers 14 residues. With 4 bases removed from V and 2 bases from J, the gap between germline ends came to 8 bases. CDR3 loop: CASSPLGNTGELFF. The CDR3 DNA reads TGTGCCAGCAGCCCCCTCGGAAACACCGGGGAGCTGTTTTTT.

This clonotype has at least ten counts. The V call is TRBV7-9, the J call TRBJ1-1; the D is unclear. Trimming shortened V by 3 bases and J by 3 bases, and 8 bases separated the two germline ends. Germline V gene lookup returns CDR1 SEHNR and CDR2 FQNEAQ (reference sequence). The CDR3 is made up of 13 amino acids. CDR3 sequence reads: CASSLGRYTEAFF. The CDR3, as DNA: TGTGCCAGCAGCTTGGGCCGCTACACTGAAGCTTTCTTT.

On this clonotype: A junction end diverges from the germline sequence, so it may reflect a read error. The gene calls are TRBV20-1 and TRBJ1-2; D is perhaps TRBD1 (5 bases). Germline CDR1 and CDR2: DFQATT and SNEGSKA (reference sequence). The CDR3 is 13 residues long. CDR3 protein: CRALTAGVGGCTF. The CDR3, as DNA: TGCAGAGCCCTCACGGCGGGGGTTGGCGGCTGCACCTTC.

The chain employs TRBV9 and TRBJ2-7; 10 bases agree with TRBD2. This CDR3 spans 15 amino acids. Germline V gene data show CDR1 as SGDLS and CDR2 as YYNGEE. With V trimmed by 0 bases and J by 2 bases, 2 bases remained unmatched. CDR3 amino acids: CASSVATSGAYEQYF. The CDR3, as DNA: TGTGCCAGCAGCGTAGCAACTAGCGGGGCCTACGAGCAGTACTTC.

This clonotype showed up many times. This chain joins TRBV7-9 and TRBJ1-1; perhaps TRBD1 as D (5 bases). V gave up 6 bases and J gave up 2 bases, with 13 bases separating them. Per germline, CDR1 SEHNR and CDR2 FQNEAQ (reference sequence). The CDR3 spans 14 residues. The CDR3 protein is CASRPYRGNTEAFF. CDR3 coding DNA: TGTGCCAGCAGGCCATATAGGGGAAACACTGAAGCTTTCTTT.

V gene TRBV9 combines with J gene TRBJ2-3; D remains ambiguous. V lost 0 bases and J 8 bases, leaving 4 bases between the germline ends. The CDR3 loop spans 11 amino acids. Germline CDR1 reads SGDLS; CDR2 reads YYNGEE. The CDR3 reads CASSVGSTQYF. The CDR3 bases are TGTGCCAGCAGCGTAGGGAGTACGCAGTATTTT.

The rearrangement links TRBV20-1 to TRBJ2-2; the match to TRBD2 covers 7 bases. J gave up 1 base and V 3 bases, and 2 bases lay outside the gene matches. The CDR3 has 14 amino acids. Germline V gene data show CDR1 as DFQATT and CDR2 as SNEGSKA (reference sequence). In DNA form, the CDR3 reads TGCAGTGCTAGCCGGGAGGAGAACACCGGGGAGCTGTTTTTT. Its protein product is CSASREENTGELFF.

This clonotype appeared a few times. CDR3 region: CASRGGTASYNSPLHF. CDR3 coding DNA: TGTGCCAGCAGGGGAGGGACAGCCTCCTATAATTCACCCCTCCACTTT. The J gene is TRBJ1-6, the V gene TRBV6-1; 7 nucleotides line up with TRBD1. CDR3 size: 16 residues. V shed 6 bases, J shed 0 bases, and the junction held 5 bases outside the gene matches. The germline V gene encodes CDR1 MNHNS and CDR2 SASEGT.

The rearrangement links TRBV6-2 or TRBV6-3 to TRBJ1-6; 8 bases match TRBD1. With 0 bases clipped from V and 14 bases from J, the junction kept 6 bases outside the gene matches. Germline V CDR1 and CDR2: MNHEY, SVGEGT. This CDR3 has 14 residues. CDR3 nucleotide sequence: TGTGCCAGCAGTTACTCAGGGACAGGTCGATCCCTCCACTTT. Amino acids: CASSYSGTGRSLHF.

The J gene is TRBJ2-7, the V gene TRBV30; 9 nucleotides agree with TRBD1. Looked up from germline, CDR1 is GTSNPN and CDR2 is SVGIG (reference sequence). J gave up 5 bases and V 8 bases, and 10 bases lay outside the gene matches. The CDR3 totals 13 residues. The chain's CDR3 is CAQRGQGKNEQYF. CDR3 bases: TGTGCCCAAAGGGGACAGGGAAAAAACGAGCAGTACTTC. Based on the CDR3 plus reference TRBV30 and TRBJ2-7, the full variable domain is SQTIHQWPATLVQPVGSPLSLECTVEGTSNPNLYWYRQAAGRGLQLLFYSVGIGQISSEVPQNLSASRPQDRQFILSSKKLLLSDSGFYLCAQRGQGKNEQYFGPGTRLTVT.

This clonotype was seen repeatedly, ten times or more. The gene calls are TRBV3-1 and TRBJ1-1, with D possibly matching TRBD1 (6 bases). The length of the CDR3 is 14 residues. Trimming cost V 4 bases and J 2 bases, with 11 bases left between them. Germline V CDR1 and CDR2: LGHDT, YNNKEL (reference sequence). The CDR3 DNA reads TGTGCCAGCAGCCCACCCGGGACAAACACTGAAGCTTTCTTT. Amino acids: CASSPPGTNTEAFF.

This clonotype appeared a few times. CDR3 nucleotides: TGTGCCAGCAGCCCCGGCGGAGGGGGCATGAACACTGAAGCTTTCTTT. Its translation is CASSPGGGGMNTEAFF. The genes are TRBV7-9 and TRBJ1-1; TRBD1 agrees at 7 bases. Trimming took 5 bases from V and 0 from J; bases not matched to a gene: 9. There are 16 residues in the CDR3. Germline V gene data show CDR1 as SEHNR and CDR2 as FQNEAQ (reference sequence).

This chain uses TRBV6-2 or TRBV6-3 with TRBJ1-2; D is ambiguous. V was pared by 6 bases and J by 6 bases, with 11 bases between. This CDR3 contains 12 residues. The V gene's germline CDR1 is MNHEY and CDR2 SVGEGT. CDR3 DNA sequence: TGTGCCAGCAGCCCCGGATGGGATGGCTACACCTTC. The encoded protein is CASSPGWDGYTF.

This clonotype was found many times. The genes are TRBV9 and TRBJ2-5, with 8 bases fitting TRBD1. Germline V gene sequence: CDR1 SGDLS, CDR2 YYNGEE. The CDR3 contains 16 residues. With 4 bases clipped from V and 1 base from J, the junction kept 9 bases outside the gene matches. CDR3 in DNA: TGTGCCAGCAGCCTCTCGACAGGGGAAGGCCAAGAGACCCAGTACTTC. This translates into CASSLSTGEGQETQYF.

To note about this clonotype: The conserved phenylalanine or tryptophan normally closing the CDR3 is absent here, so this likely arose from a read error. The CDR3, as DNA: TGTGCCAGCAGCTTAGGCGTGACGAGAGCCTACGAGCAGTACTTG. Translated, it gives CASSLGVTRAYEQYL. The rearrangement joins TRBV11-2 to TRBJ2-7; D is undetermined. CDR1 and CDR2 (germline): SGHAT, FQNNGV. The V end was cut by 1 base, the J end by 2 bases, with 12 bases between. CDR3 length: 15 residues.

Comments on this clonotype: Just one base apart from a much larger clone, this may be a read error. The J gene is TRBJ1-5, the V gene TRBV18; TRBD1 might be the D (5 bases). Germline lookup yields CDR1 KGHSH and CDR2 LQKENI. The CDR3 is made up of 14 amino acids. CDR3 coding DNA: TGTGCCAGCTCACTTCAGGGCGAGGGTCAGCCCCTGCATTTT. It is translated as CASSLQGEGQPLHF.

This clonotype appeared a few times. The chain couples TRBV6-5 to TRBJ1-2; the D gene is possibly TRBD1 (6 bases). The germline V gene has CDR1 MNHEY and CDR2 SVGAGI. The V gene lost 0 bases and the J gene lost 4 bases, with 9 bases spanning the gap. This CDR3 has 14 residues. CDR3 region: CASSYSTGLYGYTF. The CDR3 region has the DNA TGTGCCAGCAGTTACTCGACAGGCCTCTATGGCTACACCTTC.

This clonotype was observed at least ten times. The rearrangement links TRBV14 to TRBJ1-1; 10 nucleotides line up with TRBD1. CDR1 and CDR2 (germline): SGHDN, FVKESK. J was trimmed by 4 bases and V by 4 bases; bases with no gene match: 9. This CDR3 is 16 amino acids long. The CDR3 nucleotides are TGTGCCAGCAGCCCCGAATGGTGGACAGGGGGCACTGAAGCTTTCTTT. This translates into CASSPEWWTGGTEAFF.

This clonotype was seen ten or more times. The chain is built from TRBV3-1 and TRBJ2-1, with D uncertain. The CDR3 has 13 residues. With 2 bases removed from V and 6 bases from J, the gap between germline ends came to 8 bases. Germline-derived CDR1 and CDR2 are LGHDT and YNNKEL (reference sequence). The CDR3 loop is CASSQPPGNEQFF. For the CDR3, the DNA is TGTGCCAGCAGCCAACCCCCCGGCAATGAGCAGTTCTTC.

This clonotype was recorded at least ten times. This sequence joins TRBV11-2 and TRBJ1-1; D is ambiguous. V was cut by 4 bases and J by 5 bases, with 20 bases left in between. Per germline, CDR1 SGHAT and CDR2 FQNNGV. The CDR3 length is 16 residues. The chain's CDR3 is CASSSPGRKLGTEAFF. CDR3 nucleotides: TGTGCCAGCAGCTCACCCGGGAGGAAGCTTGGTACTGAAGCTTTCTTT.

In nucleotides, the CDR3 is TGTGCCAGCAGCCAAGTTTTGCTTCGAGGGAACTACGAGCAGTACTTC. Protein: CASSQVLLRGNYEQYF. This chain joins TRBV3-1 and TRBJ2-7; a possible D gene is TRBD2 (5 bases). This CDR3 is built from 16 residues. Trimming removed 1 base at V and 3 bases at J, with 16 bases between. Germline V gene lookup returns CDR1 LGHDT and CDR2 YNNKEL (reference sequence).

CDR3 nucleotide sequence: TGTGCCACCAGCAGAGATCTCAGCGGACACCACTACGAGCAGTACTTC. Its translation: CATSRDLSGHHYEQYF. The J gene is TRBJ2-7, the V gene TRBV15; D is perhaps TRBD1 or TRBD2 (5 bases each). Germline CDR1 LNHNV, CDR2 YYDKDF (reference sequence). CDR3 length: 16 amino acids. V lost 0 bases and J 3 bases, leaving 15 bases between the germline ends.